Below are 13 T cell receptor beta chains sequenced from a single sample in a study of response to subunit inactivated influenza vaccine. Each CDR3 protein is one row after TCRdb ran MiXCR on the RT-PCR reads. The profile covers about 570,000 distinct CDR3 sequences, with approximately 11% appearing a single time and about 11% taken by the ten largest. These same records also appear under a second study, on T cells expressing NK-cell markers. Per that study: Beta-chain TCR cDNA was generated via 5'RACE template switching with UMIs.

Sequencing was performed on PBMCs from blood, taken on the day of vaccination. These receptors were taken from a man aged 45 to 65 who received an inactivated influenza vaccine.

The chain couples TRBV6-2 or TRBV6-3 to TRBJ2-1, with unresolved D. The CDR3 length is 17 residues. V lost 7 bases and J lost 1, with 20 bases in between. The germline V gene encodes CDR1 MNHEY and CDR2 SVGEGT. The CDR3 sequence is CASTHRSWYGSYNEQFF. The DNA of the CDR3 is TGTGCCAGCACTCATAGATCCTGGTACGGTTCCTACAATGAGCAGTTCTTC.

V is TRBV7-2 and J is TRBJ2-5; the D gene is possibly TRBD2 (5 bases). Per the germline V gene, CDR1 is SGHTA and CDR2 is FQGNSA. The V end lost 6 bases, the J end lost 4 bases, and 12 bases lay between the germline ends. CDR3 size: 13 residues. DNA of the CDR3: TGTGCCAGCAGGGGTAGGCTAGCAGAGACCCAGTACTTC. It codes for CASRGRLAETQYF.

The chain couples TRBV7-6 to TRBJ2-3, with D maybe TRBD2 (6 bases). The CDR3 is 14 amino acids. Germline CDR1 reads SGHVS; CDR2 reads FNYEAQ. V lost 5 bases and J 5 bases, leaving 14 bases between the germline ends. The CDR3: CASSPTSFGDTQYF. CDR3 sequence (DNA): TGTGCCAGCAGCCCCACTAGCTTTGGAGATACGCAGTATTTT.

There are many counts of this clonotype. The chain is built from TRBV20-1 and TRBJ1-4; 7 positions match TRBD1. V shed 6 bases and J 8 bases; nucleotides not matched to a gene: 18. The CDR3 runs to 16 residues. Germline V CDR1 and CDR2: DFQATT, SNEGSKA (reference sequence). CDR3 in amino acids: CSAKEGNRGAREKLFF. CDR3 in DNA: TGCAGTGCCAAAGAAGGGAACAGGGGAGCGCGCGAAAAACTGTTTTTT.

DNA for the CDR3: TGTGCCAGCCCCCCAGGACATGGTCCCCAGTACTTC. It yields the protein CASPPGHGPQYF. The gene calls are TRBV21-1 and TRBJ2-4; the DNA was not compared with TRBD1, the D call given in the table. TRBV21-1 is designated a pseudogene. This CDR3 comprises 12 residues.

This clonotype showed up just a few times. The chain has TRBV24-1 and TRBJ1-5, with TRBD1 matching 7 bases. CDR1 KGHDR and CDR2 SFDVKD come from the germline V gene. The V and J ends lost 2 bases and 4 bases, in that order; junction bases with no gene match: 13. The CDR3 sequence is 18 residues long. The CDR3 DNA is TGTGCCACCAGTGATTGGGCTTTTGGGACAGCGCCTAATCAGCCCCAGCATTTT. Its translation: CATSDWAFGTAPNQPQHF.

This chain links TRBV12-3 or TRBV12-4 with TRBJ1-2; D might be TRBD1 (5 bases). V lost 3 bases to trimming and J lost 4 bases, with 12 bases between them. This CDR3 region has 14 residues. CDR3 DNA: TGTGCCAGCAGTTTGTCCCCCAGGGCCTATGGCTACACCTTC. It is translated as CASSLSPRAYGYTF.

The chain is built from TRBV6-5 and TRBJ1-1, with 8 bases that match TRBD1. Germline CDR1 is MNHEY and CDR2 is SVGAGI. The CDR3 has 14 residues. V trimming: 2 bases; J trimming: 4 bases; junction bases outside the gene matches: 3. Written as DNA, the CDR3 is TGTGCCAGCAGTTACATGCAGGGGGCCACTGAAGCTTTCTTT. Translating it yields CASSYMQGATEAFF.

This clonotype was seen once. This chain uses TRBV3-1 with TRBJ2-7; possibly TRBD2 for D (5 bases). The CDR3 consists of 16 residues. Germline CDR1 and CDR2: LGHDT and YNNKEL (reference sequence). V lost 0 bases to trimming and J lost 0 bases, with 12 bases between them. The CDR3 region has the DNA TGTGCCAGCAGCCAAGAAGTCCACAGCGGCTCCTACGAGCAGTACTTC. Translated: CASSQEVHSGSYEQYF.

This chain links TRBV12-3 or TRBV12-4 with TRBJ2-3; 12 nucleotides align to TRBD2. The V segment lost 3 bases and the J segment 3 bases; nucleotides outside the gene matches: 7. The CDR3 has 17 amino acids. Written as DNA, the CDR3 is TGTGCCAGCAGTTTGAGGCTAGCGGGGGGGTGGACAGATACGCAGTATTTT. It encodes CASSLRLAGGWTDTQYF.

This clonotype was seen many times. The genes are TRBV11-2 and TRBJ2-2, with 8 bases lining up with TRBD2. V lost 2 bases, J lost 2 bases, and 13 bases stayed unmatched. Germline CDR1 is SGHAT and CDR2 is FQNNGV. The CDR3 sequence is 19 residues long. The CDR3 sequence: CASSLKRPFGTRNTGELFF. CDR3 nucleotide sequence: TGTGCCAGCAGCTTAAAGCGACCCTTCGGGACTAGAAACACCGGGGAGCTGTTTTTT.

The V and J genes are TRBV24-1 and TRBJ2-1, with D perhaps matching TRBD2 (7 bases). Trimming removed 1 base at V and 7 bases at J, with 13 bases between. The CDR3 is 15 residues long. The V gene's germline CDR1 is KGHDR and CDR2 SFDVKD. CDR3 bases: TGTGCCACCAGTGATTTCGGGGGGCCCCGGAATGAGCAGTTCTTC. Translation gives CATSDFGGPRNEQFF.

The rearrangement links TRBV20-1 to TRBJ2-7; 10 bases fit TRBD1. Germline V lookup: CDR1 DFQATT, CDR2 SNEGSKA (reference sequence). This CDR3 has 14 amino acids. Trimming removed 2 bases from V and 4 bases from J; junction bases left unmatched: 5. The CDR3 nucleotides are TGCAGTGCTAGACGTTCGGACAGGGGGTACGAGCAGTACTTC. It translates to CSARRSDRGYEQYF.